The rows below give T cell receptor beta chains drawn from one sample of a study of shared clonotypes between healthy human individuals. This table comes from immunoSEQ multiplex PCR, and its TCRdb copy is limited to in-frame clones, with some not included. The sample shows under 850,000 clones, over 55% of them seen only once. Sequencing input: memory CD4+ T cells sorted from blood. These receptors originate from a woman aged 25 to 45 in good health. Each CDR3 is given with its conserved first and last residue. The D gene is left open where the match is weak. The listing skips clone size in some rows; elsewhere it reads once, few, many or a size class.

D gene: TRBD1; CDR3 length: 17; V gene: TRBV28; clone size: .; J gene: TRBJ2-1; CDR3 protein: CASSFQTGQGPYNEQFF; CDR3 DNA: TGTGCCAGCAGTTTTCAAACGGGACAGGGGCCTTACAATGAGCAGTTCTTC
D gene: TRBD1; CDR3 length: 14; V gene: TRBV2; clone size: .; J gene: TRBJ2-2; CDR3 protein: CASTRTGYTGELFF; CDR3 DNA: TGTGCCAGCACGAGGACAGGGTATACCGGGGAGCTGTTTTTT
D gene: .; CDR3 length: 14; V gene: TRBV4-2; clone size: .; J gene: TRBJ2-7; CDR3 protein: CASSQDAGFYEQYF; CDR3 DNA: TGTGCCAGCAGCCAAGATGCAGGGTTCTACGAGCAGTACTTC
D gene: TRBD1; CDR3 length: 15; V gene: TRBV25-1; clone size: .; J gene: TRBJ2-5; CDR3 protein: CASSADRGRRETQYF; CDR3 DNA: TGTGCCAGCAGCGCAGACAGGGGGCGAAGAGAGACCCAGTACTTC
D gene: TRBD2; CDR3 length: 16; V gene: TRBV4-2; clone size: .; J gene: TRBJ2-1; CDR3 protein: CASSQDGTSGYNEQFF; CDR3 DNA: TGTGCCAGCAGCCAGGACGGGACTAGCGGATACAATGAGCAGTTCTTC
D gene: .; CDR3 length: 13; V gene: TRBV19; clone size: .; J gene: TRBJ1-4; CDR3 protein: CASSPATNEKLFF; CDR3 DNA: TGTGCCAGTAGTCCGGCTACTAATGAAAAACTGTTTTTT
D gene: .; CDR3 length: 12; V gene: TRBV5-4; clone size: .; J gene: TRBJ2-7; CDR3 protein: CASSQSSYEQYF; CDR3 DNA: TGTGCCAGCAGCCAAAGCTCCTACGAGCAGTACTTC
D gene: .; CDR3 length: 11; V gene: TRBV2; clone size: once; J gene: TRBJ2-1; CDR3 protein: CASGRVDEQFF; CDR3 DNA: TGTGCCAGCGGGCGGGTCGATGAGCAGTTCTTC
D gene: TRBD1; CDR3 length: 18; V gene: TRBV28; clone size: .; J gene: TRBJ2-1; CDR3 protein: CASSLLTGTGRAANEQFF; CDR3 DNA: TGTGCCAGCAGTCTATTAACCGGGACAGGGAGGGCCGCCAATGAGCAGTTCTTC
D gene: TRBD2; CDR3 length: 16; V gene: TRBV5-8; clone size: .; J gene: TRBJ2-2; CDR3 protein: CASTSGGPSNTGELFF; CDR3 DNA: TGTGCCAGCACCTCGGGGGGGCCCTCGAACACCGGGGAGCTGTTTTTT
D gene: .; CDR3 length: 12; V gene: TRBV2; clone size: .; J gene: TRBJ2-1; CDR3 protein: CASNEISLEQFF; CDR3 DNA: TGTGCCAGCAATGAAATCAGTCTTGAGCAGTTCTTC
D gene: TRBD2; CDR3 length: 15; V gene: TRBV19; clone size: .; J gene: TRBJ2-7; CDR3 protein: CASSLSSGARYEQYF; CDR3 DNA: TGTGCCAGTAGTTTATCTAGCGGGGCTAGATACGAGCAGTACTTC
D gene: .; CDR3 length: 15; V gene: TRBV7-2; clone size: once; J gene: TRBJ2-3; CDR3 protein: CASSRESGYTDTQYF; CDR3 DNA: TGTGCCAGCAGCCGCGAGAGCGGATACACAGATACGCAGTATTTT
D gene: TRBD2; CDR3 length: 14; V gene: TRBV11-3; clone size: .; J gene: TRBJ2-1; CDR3 protein: CASSSGTSVHEQFF; CDR3 DNA: TGTGCCAGCAGCTCCGGGACTAGCGTCCATGAGCAGTTCTTC
D gene: .; CDR3 length: 16; V gene: TRBV19; clone size: .; J gene: TRBJ2-2; CDR3 protein: CASSIPRSSNTGELFF; CDR3 DNA: TGTGCCAGTAGTATTCCCAGGAGCTCGAACACCGGGGAGCTGTTTTTT